The entry below gives a single T cell receptor (beta chain) sequence along with its context. The target of this receptor is not known. Within one base of it there is no much larger clone, and no base qualities were kept. This sample stems from a study of beta chain features in type 1 diabetes (dated by TCRdb to the late 2010s). A note on the overall study: Mean age, gender distribution, total cell number and subset yield did not differ between patients and healthy donors. A total of some 110 million sorted cells were examined across all samples, and the number of cells per subset was strongly correlated with RNA yield. In the study, recently diagnosed type 1 diabetes patients and matched healthy donors were compared on the TCRB repertoires of their sorted circulating CD4+ T cell subsets. Whereas all 28 donors provided naive and central memory subsets, regulatory and stem cell-like memory subsets were isolated from just 8 patients and roughly eight healthy donors.

Each donor gave one peripheral blood draw, averaging roughly 120 mL, which was collected into heparinised tubes. A BD FACSAria II was used to sort naive, central memory, regulatory and stem cell-like memory CD4+ T cells with a panel that included CD45RO, CCR7, CD25, CD127, CD95 and CD27. Purity was above 98% for every sorted population. PBMCs were separated immediately by Lymphoprep density gradient centrifugation and were stained directly, without being cultured. So that batch effects would be minimized, each experiment stained and sorted samples in pairs, pairing one healthy donor with one patient. Summary of the overall study and its limitations: Because cDNA rather than genomic DNA was sequenced, highly expressing activated cells could have been over-represented, although no difference in activation and CD3 levels was found between groups. Because small numbers of individuals were included in the HLA sub-analyses, any influence of HLA type on TCRB rearrangement was left unresolved. Fewer insertions and more nucleotide deletions at VDJ recombination sites were observed in patients with type 1 diabetes, implying thymic rearrangement abnormalities. Shorter templates might have been favored by PCR, but patient and control samples were amplified and corrected together, so both groups would have been affected equally by any skew. Type 1 diabetes patients showed a moderate but significant shortening of TCRB CDR3 length in all four CD4+ subsets. The naive, central memory and regulatory TCRB repertoires appeared to resemble one another more closely among patients than among healthy donors.

The entire amount of isolated RNA was reverse transcribed using the High Capacity cDNA Reverse Transcription Kit, so the sequenced TCRB transcripts were expressed ones. Deep immunoSEQ sequencing was performed on naive, central memory and regulatory T cell samples, with an average of roughly 4 million total reads per sample. After sorted cells were lysed in RLT buffer, RNA was extracted with DNase-treated RNeasy Micro or Mini kits, with the choice depending on cell number. Each cell subset was processed separately to prevent cross-contamination, with patient and healthy donor samples processed together. The immunoSEQ multiplex PCR was used to amplify TCRB sequences from cDNA, yielding 87-bp fragments that span the CDR3 region. Sequencing of the amplicons was performed on the Illumina HiSeq platform. In the original analysis: Synthetic template baselines were used to correct PCR bias computationally, reads within Hamming distance 2 were collapsed, and singletons that could not be merged were discarded. Reads were aligned against IMGT so that V, D and J genes, CDR3 length and insertions or deletions at six rearrangement sites could be assigned. Within each subset, clonotype counts were normalized to the number of sorted cells before true diversity and Gini coefficients were calculated with the tcR R package. The overlap coefficient, calculated on TCRB nucleotide sequences, was used to quantify repertoire sharing. As a proxy for the pre-selection repertoire, out-of-frame TCRB sequences from naive cells were analyzed. TCRdb re-hosts the immuneACCESS table, in-frame sequences only. Its copies lack some clones; in the studies checked, an unresolved V gene accounts for under half of them, and the cause for the rest is not known. D and trimming come from the DNA, and the V and J calls and clone size come from that table. The sample contains roughly 500,000 clones, roughly an eighth of them found a single time. Over 0.04% of the sample rests with the top ten.

Source material: naive CD4+ T cells from blood. Explained via the paper, the cell subset or site label denotes: true naive CD4+ T cells. The receptor's source is a woman between 18 and 29 years old in good health.

For the CDR3, the sequence is CASSYPGGTQYF. The DNA sequence is TGTGCCAGCAGCTACCCGGGGGGGACCCAGTACTTC. This receptor chain uses TRBV13 and TRBJ2-5, and 7 bases in between align with TRBD2. The CDR3 numbers 12 residues from cysteine through phenylalanine. Just the 36-base CDR3 DNA is kept, in frame starting at base 1. The CDR1 and CDR2 encoded by the germline V gene (reference sequence) are PRHDT and FYEKMQ. Clipping removes 4 bases from V and 7 bases from J, with 3 as the unmatched junction base count. Beyond the CDR3, the reference TRBV13 and TRBJ2-5 genes provide the residues; the full variable domain reads: AAGVIQSPRHLIKEKRETATLKCYPIPRHDTVYWYQQGPGQDPQFLISFYEKMQSDKGSIPDRFSAQQFSDYHSELNMSSLELGDSALYFCASSYPGGTQYFGPGTRLLVL.